This record looks at one T cell receptor (beta chain) sequence and its context. The antigen it recognizes is unknown. Nothing much larger sits one base from this clone, and base qualities are not available. TCRbeta CDR3 regions were amplified from genomic DNA using the immunoSEQ Assay, a bias-controlled multiplex PCR. In the original analysis: The number of nucleated cells in each sample was estimated by amplification of reference gene primers within the assay. Sequence reads were collapsed and filtered to measure the absolute abundance of every unique TCRbeta CDR3 rearrangement. For each sample, productive Simpson clonality was calculated as the square root of Simpson's diversity index over productive rearrangements. This is the immuneACCESS table as TCRdb keeps it, with only in-frame sequences that have V and J called. A part of the clones is gone; compared with another copy, unresolved V genes explain less than half, and the rest is unexplained. Clone size and V and J calls were adopted from that table, with D and trimming inferred from the DNA. The sample contains around 180,000 clones, more than 80% of them found a single time. The ten most abundant clones make up over 9.5% of the sample.

This sample was included in a study of blood T cell repertoires in COVID-19 (dated by TCRdb to about 2020). Regarding the research as a whole: Samples from collaborators originated in the United States, Italy and Spain and spanned both the acute and convalescent phases of COVID-19. The prospective study material was composed of cDNA or gDNA derived from T cells, B-cell-depleted T cells, or PBMCs. Deeply sampled blood TCRbeta repertoires from subjects exposed to, actively infected with, or recovered from COVID-19 were included in the dataset. The repertoires were made available in a free public database intended to serve as a resource for research on the immune response to SARS-CoV-2. The samples were drawn from the first 160 participants of the ongoing ImmuneRACE study and from 1,254 subjects provided by 6 global collaborators. The sample metadata nearly always contained a de-identified subject ID, COVID-19 status, age in years and sex. Where available, HLA class I and class II types were taken from metadata supplied by the sample provider and were not determined by assay-based typing.

The CDR3 numbers 14 residues from cysteine through phenylalanine. Just CDR3 DNA is preserved here, 42 bases in frame from base 1. Based on the germline V gene, the CDR1 and CDR2 sequences are SGDLS and YYNGEE. Clipping removes 3 bases from V and 4 bases from J, with 4 as the unmatched junction base count. What the authors observed across the whole study: Clinical and demographic metadata were provided uncurated, with the amount varying by source and participant.

In the prospective study, participants were 18 to 89 years old, resided in approximately 22 geographic areas of the United States, and were enrolled through a virtual design. Cohort assignment in the prospective study relied on participant-reported clinical history from a screening survey and a study questionnaire. Recovered participants in ImmuneRACE Cohort 3 were defined by two consecutive negative NP/OP PCR tests, clearance by a healthcare professional, or resolution of symptoms. In the prospective study, mobile phlebotomists collected whole blood, serum and a nasopharyngeal or oropharyngeal swab from each participant. Additional blood draws and questionnaires over an approximately 2-month period could optionally be provided by prospective study participants. Before DNA extraction, prospective study blood samples were shipped either frozen or at room temperature.

Sample: PBMCs or T cells enriched from blood (not recorded which). The rearranged segments are TRBV9 and TRBJ1-5, with 7 junctional bases fitting TRBD1. The TCR originated in a man aged 50-60 years who had recovered from COVID-19. The CDR3 loop reads CASSDTGENQPQHF. The sequence in DNA is TGTGCCAGCAGCGACACAGGGGAGAATCAGCCCCAGCATTTT.